Listed here is a single T cell receptor (beta chain). Antigen: not known. The CDR3 spans 15 residues. After removal of 5 bases from V and 4 bases from J, the junction contained 6 bases not matched to a gene. Germline V gene sequence: CDR1 SEHNR, CDR2 FQNEAQ (reference sequence). Data came from immunoSEQ multiplex PCR; TCRdb stores just in-frame clones and leaves some out. Here the sample spans approximately 120,000 clones, approximately 87% being singletons. The data were taken from a study of T cell responses to AZD1222 COVID-19 vaccine. Findings of the study overall: Spike-spanning, vaccine-associated CD4 TCRs were dominant at 160-218 and 743-854. Nearly half of unique spike-specific TCRs reportedly avoided B.1.351 and B.1.1.7 mutated regions.

V and J are TRBV7-9 and TRBJ2-1, with TRBD2 matching over 9 bases. The source was peripheral blood, collected 28 days after the second AZD1222 dose. The origin of this receptor is an adult who received the AZD1222 COVID-19 vaccine. CDR3 sequence: CASSLPRGGYNEQFF. The CDR3 region has the DNA TGTGCCAGCAGCCTCCCGCGGGGGGGGTACAATGAGCAGTTCTTC.